This record covers a single TCR beta chain. Sequencing used immunoSEQ multiplex PCR; TCRdb keeps in-frame clones, though not all of them. The sample has about 300,000 clones, just under 90% seen once; the top ten hold 2.5% to 3%. The CDR3 spans 13 residues. The germline V gene has CDR1 SEHNR and CDR2 FQNEAQ (reference sequence). J was trimmed by 4 bases and V by 5 bases; bases with no gene match: 4. The source of the sample is a study of blood T cell repertoires in COVID-19. Study at large: Samples representing acute and convalescent COVID-19 were sourced from the United States, Italy and Spain.

The sample consisted of PBMCs or T cells enriched from blood (not recorded which). The sequence was collected from a woman between 45 and 65 years old who had been exposed to COVID-19. This chain uses TRBV7-9 with TRBJ1-1; TRBD1 matches 7 bases. CDR3 sequence: CASSQGGGTEAFF. The DNA for the CDR3 is TGTGCCAGCAGCCAGGGGGGAGGCACTGAAGCTTTCTTT.